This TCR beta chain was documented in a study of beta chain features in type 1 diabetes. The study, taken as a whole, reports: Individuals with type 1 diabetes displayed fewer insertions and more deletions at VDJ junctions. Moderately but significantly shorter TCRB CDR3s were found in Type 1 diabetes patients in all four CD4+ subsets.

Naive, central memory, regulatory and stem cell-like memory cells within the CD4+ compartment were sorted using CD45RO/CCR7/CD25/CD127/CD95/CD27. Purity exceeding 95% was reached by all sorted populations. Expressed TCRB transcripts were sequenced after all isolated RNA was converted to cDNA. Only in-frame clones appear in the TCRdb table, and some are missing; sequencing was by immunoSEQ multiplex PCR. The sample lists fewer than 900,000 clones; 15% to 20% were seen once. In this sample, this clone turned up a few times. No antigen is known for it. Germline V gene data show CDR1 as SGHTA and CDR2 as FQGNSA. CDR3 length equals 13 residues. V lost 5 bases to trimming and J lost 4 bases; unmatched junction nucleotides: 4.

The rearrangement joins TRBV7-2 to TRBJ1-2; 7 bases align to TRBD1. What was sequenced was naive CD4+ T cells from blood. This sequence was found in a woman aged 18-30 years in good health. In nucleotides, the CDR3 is TGTGCCAGCAGCCACCGGGACAGCTATGGCTACACCTTC. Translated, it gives CASSHRDSYGYTF.